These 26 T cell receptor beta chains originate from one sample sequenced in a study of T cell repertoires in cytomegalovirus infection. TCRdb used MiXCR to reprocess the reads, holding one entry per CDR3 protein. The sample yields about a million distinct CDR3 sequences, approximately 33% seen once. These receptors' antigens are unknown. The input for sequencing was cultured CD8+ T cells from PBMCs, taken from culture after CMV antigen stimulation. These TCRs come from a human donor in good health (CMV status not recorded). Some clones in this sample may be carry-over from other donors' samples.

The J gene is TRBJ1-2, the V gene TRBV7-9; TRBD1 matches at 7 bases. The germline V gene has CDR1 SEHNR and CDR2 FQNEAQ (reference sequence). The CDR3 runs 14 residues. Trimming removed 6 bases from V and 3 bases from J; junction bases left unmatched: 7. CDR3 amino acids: CASRRRQGDYGYTF. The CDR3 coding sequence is TGTGCCAGCAGACGAAGACAGGGTGACTATGGCTACACCTTC.

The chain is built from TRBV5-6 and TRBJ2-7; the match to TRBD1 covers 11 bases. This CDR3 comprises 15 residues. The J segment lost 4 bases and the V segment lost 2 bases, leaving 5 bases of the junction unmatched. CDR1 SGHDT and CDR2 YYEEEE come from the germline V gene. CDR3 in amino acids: CASSFLDRGPYEQYF. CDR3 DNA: TGTGCCAGCAGCTTCTTGGACAGGGGGCCATACGAGCAGTACTTC.

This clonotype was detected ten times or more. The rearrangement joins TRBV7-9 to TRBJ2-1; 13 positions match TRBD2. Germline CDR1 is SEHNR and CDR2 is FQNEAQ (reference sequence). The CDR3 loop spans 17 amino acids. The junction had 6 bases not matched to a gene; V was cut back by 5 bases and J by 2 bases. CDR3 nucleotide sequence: TGTGCCAGCAGCACCTGGACTAGCGGGGGTCCCTACAATGAGCAGTTCTTC. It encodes CASSTWTSGGPYNEQFF.

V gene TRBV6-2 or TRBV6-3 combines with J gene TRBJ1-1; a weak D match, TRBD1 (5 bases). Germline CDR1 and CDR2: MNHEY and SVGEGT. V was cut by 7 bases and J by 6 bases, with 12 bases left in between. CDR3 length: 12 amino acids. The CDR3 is CASTTGGAEAFF. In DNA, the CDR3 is TGTGCCAGCACCACCGGGGGTGCTGAAGCTTTCTTT.

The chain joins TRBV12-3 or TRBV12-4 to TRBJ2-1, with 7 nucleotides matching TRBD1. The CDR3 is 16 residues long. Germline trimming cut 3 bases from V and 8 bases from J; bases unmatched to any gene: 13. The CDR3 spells CASSLGRGWQGDEQFF. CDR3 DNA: TGTGCCAGCAGTTTGGGCAGGGGGTGGCAAGGAGATGAGCAGTTCTTC.

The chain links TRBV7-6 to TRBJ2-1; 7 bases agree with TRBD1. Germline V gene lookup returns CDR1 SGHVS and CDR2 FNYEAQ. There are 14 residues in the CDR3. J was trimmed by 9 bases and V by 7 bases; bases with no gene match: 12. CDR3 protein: CASTEGALRGEQFF. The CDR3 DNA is TGTGCCAGCACTGAGGGGGCCCTACGGGGTGAGCAGTTCTTC.

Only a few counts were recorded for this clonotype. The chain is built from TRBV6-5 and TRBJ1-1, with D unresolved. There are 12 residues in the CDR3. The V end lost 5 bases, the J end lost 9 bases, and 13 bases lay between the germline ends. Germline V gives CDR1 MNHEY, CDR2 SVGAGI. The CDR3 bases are TGTGCCAGCAGTCCCGGACCCAGGCAAGCTTTCTTT. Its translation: CASSPGPRQAFF.

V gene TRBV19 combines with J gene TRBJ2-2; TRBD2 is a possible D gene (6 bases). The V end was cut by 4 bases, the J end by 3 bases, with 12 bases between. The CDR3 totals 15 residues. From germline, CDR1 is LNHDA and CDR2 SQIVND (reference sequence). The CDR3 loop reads CASSTPGLHTGELFF. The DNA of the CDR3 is TGTGCCAGTAGTACTCCGGGACTTCACACCGGGGAGCTGTTTTTT.

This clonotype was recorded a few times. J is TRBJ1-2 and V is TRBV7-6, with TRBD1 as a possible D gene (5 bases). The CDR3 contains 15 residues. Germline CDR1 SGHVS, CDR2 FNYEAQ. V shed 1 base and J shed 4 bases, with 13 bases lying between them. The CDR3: CASSLGEGHFYGYTF. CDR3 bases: TGTGCCAGCAGCTTAGGAGAGGGGCACTTCTATGGCTACACCTTC.

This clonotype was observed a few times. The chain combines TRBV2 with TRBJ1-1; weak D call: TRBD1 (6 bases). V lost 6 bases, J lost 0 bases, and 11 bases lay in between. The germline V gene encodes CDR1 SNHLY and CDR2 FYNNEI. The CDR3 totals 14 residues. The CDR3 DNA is TGTGCCAGCAGGCAGGGGCCCATGAACACTGAAGCTTTCTTT. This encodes CASRQGPMNTEAFF. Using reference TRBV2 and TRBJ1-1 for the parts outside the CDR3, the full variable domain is EPEVTQTPSHQVTQMGQEVILRCVPISNHLYFYWYRQILGQKVEFLVSFYNNEISEKSEIFDDQFSVERPDGSNFTLKIRSTKLEDSAMYFCASRQGPMNTEAFFGQGTRLTVV.

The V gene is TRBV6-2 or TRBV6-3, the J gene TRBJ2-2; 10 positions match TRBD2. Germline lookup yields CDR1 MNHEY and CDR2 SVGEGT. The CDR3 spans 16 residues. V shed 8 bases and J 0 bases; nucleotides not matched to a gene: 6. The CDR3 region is CASHKTSGSNTGELFF. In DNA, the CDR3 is TGTGCCAGCCACAAGACTAGCGGGTCGAACACCGGGGAGCTGTTTTTT.

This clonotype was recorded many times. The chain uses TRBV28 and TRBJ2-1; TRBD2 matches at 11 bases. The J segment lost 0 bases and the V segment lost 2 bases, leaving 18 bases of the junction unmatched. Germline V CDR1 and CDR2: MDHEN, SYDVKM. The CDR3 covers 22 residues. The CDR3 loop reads CASSLPGAVSSGGSVSYNEQFF. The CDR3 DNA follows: TGTGCCAGCAGTTTACCAGGGGCCGTCTCTAGCGGGGGGTCTGTCTCCTACAATGAGCAGTTCTTC.

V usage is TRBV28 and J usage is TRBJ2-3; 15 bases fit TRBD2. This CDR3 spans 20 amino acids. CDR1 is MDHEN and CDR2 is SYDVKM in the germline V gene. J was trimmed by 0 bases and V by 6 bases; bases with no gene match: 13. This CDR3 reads CASRAERTSGGVTSTDTQYF. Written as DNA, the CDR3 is TGTGCCAGCAGGGCAGAAAGGACTAGCGGGGGGGTTACTAGCACAGATACGCAGTATTTT.

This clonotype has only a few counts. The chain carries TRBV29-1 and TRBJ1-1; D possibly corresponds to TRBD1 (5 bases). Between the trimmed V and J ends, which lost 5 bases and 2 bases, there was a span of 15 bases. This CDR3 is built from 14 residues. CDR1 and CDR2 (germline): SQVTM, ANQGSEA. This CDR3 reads CSVLFGGGNTEAFF. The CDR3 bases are TGCAGCGTTCTTTTCGGTGGGGGAAACACTGAAGCTTTCTTT.

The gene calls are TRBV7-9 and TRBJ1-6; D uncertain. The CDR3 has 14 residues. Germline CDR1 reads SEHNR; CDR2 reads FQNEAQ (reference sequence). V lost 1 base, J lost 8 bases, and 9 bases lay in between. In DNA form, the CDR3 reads TGTGCCAGCAGCTTAGAGGGAGGATATTCACCCCTCCACTTT. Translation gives CASSLEGGYSPLHF.

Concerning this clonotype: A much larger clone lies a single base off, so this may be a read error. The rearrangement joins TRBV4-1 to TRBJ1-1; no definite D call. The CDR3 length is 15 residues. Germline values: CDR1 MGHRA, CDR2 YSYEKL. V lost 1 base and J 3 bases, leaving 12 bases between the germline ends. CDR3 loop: CASSQVEESYTEAFF. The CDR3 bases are TGCGCCAGCAGCCAAGTCGAAGAGTCGTACACTGAAGCTTTCTTT.

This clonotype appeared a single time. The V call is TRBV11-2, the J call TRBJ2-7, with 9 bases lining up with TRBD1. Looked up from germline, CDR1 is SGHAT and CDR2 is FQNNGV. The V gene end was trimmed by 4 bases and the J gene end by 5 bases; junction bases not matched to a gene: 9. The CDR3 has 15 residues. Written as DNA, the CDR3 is TGTGCCAGCAGCTGGCCCCCGGGACAGGGACACGAGCAGTACTTC. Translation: CASSWPPGQGHEQYF.

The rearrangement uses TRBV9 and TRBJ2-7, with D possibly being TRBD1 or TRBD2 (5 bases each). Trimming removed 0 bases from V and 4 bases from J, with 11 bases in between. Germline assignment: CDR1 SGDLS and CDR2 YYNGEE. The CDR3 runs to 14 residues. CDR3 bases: TGTGCCAGCAGCGTAGGGGACGGCCGATACGAGCAGTACTTC. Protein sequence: CASSVGDGRYEQYF.

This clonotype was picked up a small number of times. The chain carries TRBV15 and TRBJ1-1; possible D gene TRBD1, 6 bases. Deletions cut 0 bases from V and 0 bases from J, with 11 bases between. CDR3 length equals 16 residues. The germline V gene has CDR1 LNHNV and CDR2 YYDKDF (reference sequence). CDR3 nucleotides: TGTGCCACCAGCAGAGATCGTGGGGGCTTGAACACTGAAGCTTTCTTT. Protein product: CATSRDRGGLNTEAFF.

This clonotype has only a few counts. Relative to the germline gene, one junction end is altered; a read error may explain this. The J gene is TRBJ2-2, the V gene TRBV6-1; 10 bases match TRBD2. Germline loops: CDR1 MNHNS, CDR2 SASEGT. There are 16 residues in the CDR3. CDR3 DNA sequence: TGTGCCAGCAGATTAAGCGGGGGGGCGAATACCGGGGAGCTGTTTTTT. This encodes CASRLSGGANTGELFF.

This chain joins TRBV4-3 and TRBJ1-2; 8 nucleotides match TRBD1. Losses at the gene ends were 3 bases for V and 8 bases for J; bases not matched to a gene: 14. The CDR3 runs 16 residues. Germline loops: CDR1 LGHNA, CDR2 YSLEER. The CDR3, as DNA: TGCGCCAGCAGCCAGGACTTCGGGCAGGGGGCCGACGGCTACACCTTC. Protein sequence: CASSQDFGQGADGYTF.

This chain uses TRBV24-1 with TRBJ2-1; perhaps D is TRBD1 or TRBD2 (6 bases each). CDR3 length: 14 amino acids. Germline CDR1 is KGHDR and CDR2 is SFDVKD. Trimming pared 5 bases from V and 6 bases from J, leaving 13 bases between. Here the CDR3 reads CATSVRGAPNEQFF. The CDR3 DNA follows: TGTGCCACCAGTGTGAGGGGGGCCCCCAATGAGCAGTTCTTC.

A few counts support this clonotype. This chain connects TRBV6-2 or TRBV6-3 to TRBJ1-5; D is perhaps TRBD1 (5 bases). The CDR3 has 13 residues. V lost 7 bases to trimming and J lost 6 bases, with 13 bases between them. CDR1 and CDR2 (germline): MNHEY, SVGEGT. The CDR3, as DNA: TGTGCCAGCACTTTAGGAGGGACTCAGCCCCAGCATTTT. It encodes CASTLGGTQPQHF.

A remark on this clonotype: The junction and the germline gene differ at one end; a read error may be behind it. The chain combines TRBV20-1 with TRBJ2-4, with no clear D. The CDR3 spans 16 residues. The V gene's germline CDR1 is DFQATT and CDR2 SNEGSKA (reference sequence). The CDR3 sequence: CGARLSRHLAKNIQYF. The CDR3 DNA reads TGCGGTGCTAGACTCTCCAGACATCTAGCCAAAAACATTCAGTACTTC.

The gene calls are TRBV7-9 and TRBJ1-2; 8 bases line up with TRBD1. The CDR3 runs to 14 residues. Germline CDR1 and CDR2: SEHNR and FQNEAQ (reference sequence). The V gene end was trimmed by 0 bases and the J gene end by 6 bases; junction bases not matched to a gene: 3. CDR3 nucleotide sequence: TGTGCCAGCAGCTTAGCACAGGGGGAGAATGGCTACACCTTC. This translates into CASSLAQGENGYTF. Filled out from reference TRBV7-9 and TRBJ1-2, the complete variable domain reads DTGVSQNPRHKITKRGQNVTFRCDPISEHNRLYWYRQTLGQGPEFLTYFQNEAQLEKSRLLSDRFSAERPKGSFSTLEIQRTEQGDSAMYLCASSLAQGENGYTFGSGTRLTVV.

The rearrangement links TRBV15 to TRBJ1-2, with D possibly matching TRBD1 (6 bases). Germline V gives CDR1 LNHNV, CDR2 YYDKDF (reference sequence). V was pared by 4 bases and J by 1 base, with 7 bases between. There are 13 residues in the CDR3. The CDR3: CATSTQGNYGYTF. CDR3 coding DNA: TGTGCCACCAGCACACAGGGTAACTATGGCTACACCTTC.